This T cell receptor (beta chain) came from a study of blood T cell repertoires in COVID-19 (dated by TCRdb to about 2020). About the investigation overall: Samples covering the acute and convalescent phases of COVID-19 were provided by collaborators in the United States, Italy and Spain. The prospective study material was composed of cDNA or gDNA derived from T cells, B-cell-depleted T cells, or PBMCs. The samples were drawn from two sources: the first 160 participants of the ongoing ImmuneRACE study, and some 1,300 subjects contributed by 6 global collaborators. The sample metadata nearly always contained a de-identified subject ID, COVID-19 status, age in years and sex. The dataset comprised deeply sampled blood TCRbeta repertoires from subjects exposed to, actively infected with, or recovered from COVID-19. HLA class I and class II types, where available, came from metadata supplied by the sample provider rather than from assay-based typing. A freely available public database, intended as a resource for researchers studying the immune response to SARS-CoV-2, is where the repertoires were released.

In the prospective study, participants were roughly 18 to 89 years old, resided in about two dozen geographic areas of the United States, and were enrolled through a virtual design. In the prospective study, cohorts were assigned on the basis of participant-reported clinical history obtained from a screening survey and a study questionnaire. For ImmuneRACE Cohort 3, a participant was defined as recovered based on two consecutive negative NP/OP PCR tests, clearance by a healthcare professional, or resolution of symptoms. Mobile phlebotomists in the prospective study collected whole blood, serum and a nasopharyngeal or oropharyngeal swab from every participant. Participants in the prospective study had the option to provide additional blood draws and questionnaires over a roughly two-month period. Before DNA extraction, prospective study blood samples were shipped either frozen or at room temperature.

Overall study results and their limits: How much clinical and demographic metadata was included differed by source and by participant, and the metadata was provided uncurated.

The CDR3 contains 15 residues, cysteine and phenylalanine counted. The read is trimmed to its CDR3 DNA, 45 bases read in frame from base 1. CDR1 and CDR2 were assigned from the germline V gene as SGDLS and YYNGEE. The germline V and J ends show losses of 0 bases and 4 bases respectively, and no gene match explains 0 bases of the junction. Comment on this clone: This receptor's antigen is unknown. The record has no base qualities; no much larger clone is one base away.

TCRbeta CDR3 regions were amplified from genomic DNA by means of the immunoSEQ Assay, a bias-controlled multiplex PCR. Per the original workflow: The number of nucleated cells in each sample was estimated from the amplification of reference gene primers within the assay. Sequence reads were collapsed and filtered to measure the absolute abundance of every unique TCRbeta CDR3 rearrangement. For each sample, productive Simpson clonality was calculated as the square root of Simpson's diversity index across productive rearrangements. In TCRdb, the immuneACCESS table is reduced to in-frame sequences with V and J assigned. These tables do not hold every clone; where another copy was compared, an unresolved V gene accounts for under half, and the others remain unexplained. V, J and clone size derive from that table, while D and trimming were established from the DNA sequence. Across this sample there are under 300,000 clones, with approximately 88% seen only once. 1.5% to 2% of the sample is held by the ten biggest clonotypes.

Recombination linked TRBV9 to TRBJ2-1; 11 nucleotides in the junction match TRBD2. Sample: PBMCs or T cells enriched from blood (not recorded which). This sequence was found in a middle-aged woman who had recovered from COVID-19. The CDR3 amino acid sequence is: CASSVASGGYNEQFF. Here is the DNA: TGTGCCAGCAGCGTAGCTAGCGGGGGGTACAATGAGCAGTTCTTC.